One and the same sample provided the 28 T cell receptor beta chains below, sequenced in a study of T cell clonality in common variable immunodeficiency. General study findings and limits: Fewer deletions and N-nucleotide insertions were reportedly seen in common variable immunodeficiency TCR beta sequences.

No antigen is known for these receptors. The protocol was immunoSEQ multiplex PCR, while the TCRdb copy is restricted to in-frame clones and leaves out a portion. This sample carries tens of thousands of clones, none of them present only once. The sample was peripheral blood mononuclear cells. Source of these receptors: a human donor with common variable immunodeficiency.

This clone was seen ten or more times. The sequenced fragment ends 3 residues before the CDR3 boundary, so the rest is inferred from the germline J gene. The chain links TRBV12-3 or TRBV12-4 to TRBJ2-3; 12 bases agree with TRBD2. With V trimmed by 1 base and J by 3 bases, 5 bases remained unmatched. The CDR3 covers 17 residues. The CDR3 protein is CASSLDLAGGQTDTQYF. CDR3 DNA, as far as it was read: TGTGCCAGCAGTTTAGATCTAGCGGGGGGGCAGACAGATACG.

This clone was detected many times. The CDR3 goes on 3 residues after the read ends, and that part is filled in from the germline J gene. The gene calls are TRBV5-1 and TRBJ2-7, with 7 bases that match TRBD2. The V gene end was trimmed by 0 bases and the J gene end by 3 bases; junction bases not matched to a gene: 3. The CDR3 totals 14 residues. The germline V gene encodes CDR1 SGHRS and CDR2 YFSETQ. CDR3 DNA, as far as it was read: TGCGCCAGCAGCTTGGGGGGGGGATTCTACGAG. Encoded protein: CASSLGGGFYE. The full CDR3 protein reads CASSLGGGFYEQYF.

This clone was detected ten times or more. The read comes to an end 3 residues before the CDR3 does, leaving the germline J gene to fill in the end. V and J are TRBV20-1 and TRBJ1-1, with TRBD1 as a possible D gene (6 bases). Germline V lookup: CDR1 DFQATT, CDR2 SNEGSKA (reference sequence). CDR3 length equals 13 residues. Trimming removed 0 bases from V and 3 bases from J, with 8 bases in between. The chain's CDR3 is CSARDNRDTEAFF. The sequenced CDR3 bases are TGCAGTGCTAGAGATAACAGGGACACTGAA.

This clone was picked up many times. The covered CDR3 bases are TGCAGCGTTGATAGCCTAAGGGGGGTAGGGGTGCGGGGGGGCTACAATGAG. Its protein product is CSVDSLRGVGVRGGYNE. The CDR3, in full, reads CSVDSLRGVGVRGGYNEQFF. The chain uses TRBV29-1 and TRBJ2-1; 9 bases line up with TRBD2. The CDR3 is cut off 3 residues early in the read; its end comes from the germline J gene. From germline, CDR1 is SQVTM and CDR2 ANQGSEA. Losses at the gene ends were 3 bases for V and 3 bases for J; bases not matched to a gene: 21. The CDR3 is 20 residues long.

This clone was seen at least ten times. The CDR3 reads CASSPGGGRKTQYF. The CDR3 bases that were read are TGTGCCAGTAGCCCCGGAGGGGGTAGGAAGACC. V is TRBV19 and J is TRBJ2-5; D could derive from TRBD1 or TRBD2 (6 bases each). Coverage ceases 3 residues before the CDR3 finishes, and the germline J gene fills in the end. Germline V gene sequence: CDR1 LNHDA, CDR2 SQIVND (reference sequence). The CDR3 is 14 amino acids. The V and J ends lost 6 bases and 6 bases respectively, with 17 bases between them.

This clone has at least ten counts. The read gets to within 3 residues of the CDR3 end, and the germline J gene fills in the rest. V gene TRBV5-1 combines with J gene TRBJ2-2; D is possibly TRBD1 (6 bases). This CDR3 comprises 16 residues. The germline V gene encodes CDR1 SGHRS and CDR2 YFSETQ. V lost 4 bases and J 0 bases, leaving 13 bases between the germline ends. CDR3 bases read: TGCGCCAGCAGCAGGTTAGGGGGATCGAACACCGGGGAG. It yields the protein CASSRLGGSNTGE. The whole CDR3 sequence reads CASSRLGGSNTGELFF.

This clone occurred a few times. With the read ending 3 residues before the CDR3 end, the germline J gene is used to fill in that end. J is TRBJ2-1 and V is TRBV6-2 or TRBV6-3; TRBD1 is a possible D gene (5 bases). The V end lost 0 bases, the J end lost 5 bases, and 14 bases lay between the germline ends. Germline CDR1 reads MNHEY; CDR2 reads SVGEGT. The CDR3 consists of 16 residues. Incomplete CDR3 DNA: TGTGCCAGCAGTTACTCGGGGCAGGGTAGTAACAATGAG. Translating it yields CASSYSGQGSNNE. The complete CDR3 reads CASSYSGQGSNNEQFF.

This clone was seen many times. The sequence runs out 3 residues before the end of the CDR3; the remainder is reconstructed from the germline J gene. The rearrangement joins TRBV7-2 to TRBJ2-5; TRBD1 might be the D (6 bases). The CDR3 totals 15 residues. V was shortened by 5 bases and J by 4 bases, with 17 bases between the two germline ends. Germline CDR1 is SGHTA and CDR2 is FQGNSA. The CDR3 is CASSLGGQRLETQYF. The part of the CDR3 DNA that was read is TGTGCCAGCAGCCTAGGCGGACAGAGATTAGAGACC.

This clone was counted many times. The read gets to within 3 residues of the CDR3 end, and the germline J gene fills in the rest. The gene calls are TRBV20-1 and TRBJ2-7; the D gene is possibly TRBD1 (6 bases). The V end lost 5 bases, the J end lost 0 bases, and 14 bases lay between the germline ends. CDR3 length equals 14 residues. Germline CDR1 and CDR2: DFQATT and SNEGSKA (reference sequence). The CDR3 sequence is CSAGYRVGSYEQYF. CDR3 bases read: TGCAGTGCTGGGTACAGGGTAGGCTCCTACGAG.

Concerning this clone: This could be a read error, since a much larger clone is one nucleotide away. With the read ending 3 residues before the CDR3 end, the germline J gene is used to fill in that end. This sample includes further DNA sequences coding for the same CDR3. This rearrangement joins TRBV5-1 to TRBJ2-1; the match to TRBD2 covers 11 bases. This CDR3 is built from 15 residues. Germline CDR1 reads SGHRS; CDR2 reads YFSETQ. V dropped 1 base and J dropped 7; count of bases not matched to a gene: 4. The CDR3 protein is CASSLFSGGGNEQFF. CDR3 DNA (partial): TGCGCCAGCAGCTTGTTTAGCGGGGGGGGTAATGAG.

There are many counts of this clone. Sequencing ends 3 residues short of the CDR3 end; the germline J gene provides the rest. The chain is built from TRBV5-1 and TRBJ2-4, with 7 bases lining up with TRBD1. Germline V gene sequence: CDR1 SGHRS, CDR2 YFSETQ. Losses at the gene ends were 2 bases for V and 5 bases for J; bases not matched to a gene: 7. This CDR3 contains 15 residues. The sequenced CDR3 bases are TGCGCCAGCAGCTTTCGTACAGGGGTGGAAAACATT. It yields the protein CASSFRTGVENI. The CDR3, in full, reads CASSFRTGVENIQYF.

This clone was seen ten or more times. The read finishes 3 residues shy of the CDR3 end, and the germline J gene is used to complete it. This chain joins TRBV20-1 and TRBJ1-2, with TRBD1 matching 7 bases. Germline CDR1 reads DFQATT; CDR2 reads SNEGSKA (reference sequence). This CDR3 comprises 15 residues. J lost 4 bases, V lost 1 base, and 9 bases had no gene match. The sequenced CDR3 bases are TGCAGTGCTAGAGGCAAGGGAGGGGGCAGCTATGGC. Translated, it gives CSARGKGGGSYG. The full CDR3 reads CSARGKGGGSYGYTF.

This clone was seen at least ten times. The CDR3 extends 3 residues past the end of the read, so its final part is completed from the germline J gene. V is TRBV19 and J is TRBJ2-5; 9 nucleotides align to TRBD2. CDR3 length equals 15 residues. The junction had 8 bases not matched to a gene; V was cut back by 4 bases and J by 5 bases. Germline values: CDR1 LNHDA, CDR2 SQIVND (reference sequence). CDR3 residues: CASSTLLAGGETQYF. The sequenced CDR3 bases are TGTGCCAGTAGTACTTTGTTGGCGGGGGGGGAGACC.

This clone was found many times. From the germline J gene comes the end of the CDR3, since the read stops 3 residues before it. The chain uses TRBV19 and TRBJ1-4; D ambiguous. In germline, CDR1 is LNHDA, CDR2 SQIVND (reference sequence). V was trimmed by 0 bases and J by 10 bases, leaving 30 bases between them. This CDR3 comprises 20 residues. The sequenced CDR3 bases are TGTGCCAGTAGTATAGAGGGGAGTGATAACGTTCGTTCGGGGTATGGAAAA. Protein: CASSIEGSDNVRSGYGK. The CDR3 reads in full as CASSIEGSDNVRSGYGKLFF.

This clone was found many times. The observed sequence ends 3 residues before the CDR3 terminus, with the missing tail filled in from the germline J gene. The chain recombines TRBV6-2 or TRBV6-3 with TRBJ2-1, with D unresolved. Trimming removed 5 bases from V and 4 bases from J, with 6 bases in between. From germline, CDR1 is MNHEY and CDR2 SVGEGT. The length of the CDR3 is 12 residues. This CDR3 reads CASSPRYNEQFF. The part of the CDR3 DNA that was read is TGTGCCAGCAGTCCCCGTTACAATGAG.

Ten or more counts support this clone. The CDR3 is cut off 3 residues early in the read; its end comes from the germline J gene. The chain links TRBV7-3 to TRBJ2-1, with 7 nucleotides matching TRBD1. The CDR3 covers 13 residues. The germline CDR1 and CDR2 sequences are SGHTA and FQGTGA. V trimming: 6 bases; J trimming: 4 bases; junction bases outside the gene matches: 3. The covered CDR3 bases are TGTGCCAGCAGTGACAGGGCATACAATGAG. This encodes CASSDRAYNE. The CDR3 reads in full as CASSDRAYNEQFF.

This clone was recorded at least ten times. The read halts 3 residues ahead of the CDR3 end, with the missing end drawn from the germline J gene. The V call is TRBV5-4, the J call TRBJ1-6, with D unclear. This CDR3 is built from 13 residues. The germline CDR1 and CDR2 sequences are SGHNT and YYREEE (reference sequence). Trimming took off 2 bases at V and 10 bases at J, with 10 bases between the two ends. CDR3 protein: CASSFSVGSPLHF. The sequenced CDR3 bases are TGTGCCAGCAGCTTCTCAGTCGGGTCACCC.

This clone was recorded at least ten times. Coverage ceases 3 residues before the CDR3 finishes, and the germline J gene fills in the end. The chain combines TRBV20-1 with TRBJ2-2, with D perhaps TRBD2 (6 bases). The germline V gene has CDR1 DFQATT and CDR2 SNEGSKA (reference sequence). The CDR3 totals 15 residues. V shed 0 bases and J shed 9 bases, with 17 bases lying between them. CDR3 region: CSARDEEGALRELFF. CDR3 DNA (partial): TGCAGTGCTAGAGATGAGGAGGGCGCACTGCGGGAG.

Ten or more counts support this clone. The CDR3 loop reads CASSLPVMNTEAFF. Partial CDR3 DNA: TGTGCCAGCAGCTTACCAGTAATGAACACTGAA. The chain joins TRBV7-2 to TRBJ1-1; D not resolved. The read comes to an end 3 residues before the CDR3 does, leaving the germline J gene to fill in the end. V was shortened by 2 bases and J by 0 bases, with 7 bases between the two germline ends. Germline V gene data show CDR1 as SGHTA and CDR2 as FQGNSA. CDR3 size: 14 residues.

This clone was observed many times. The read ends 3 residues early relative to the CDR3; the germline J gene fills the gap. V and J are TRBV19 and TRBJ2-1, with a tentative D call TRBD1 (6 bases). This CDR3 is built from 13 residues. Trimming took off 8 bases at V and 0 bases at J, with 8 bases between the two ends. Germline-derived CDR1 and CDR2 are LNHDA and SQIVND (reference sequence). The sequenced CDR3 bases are TGTGCCAGTCGGACAGCCTCCTACAATGAG. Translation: CASRTASYNE. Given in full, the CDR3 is CASRTASYNEQFF. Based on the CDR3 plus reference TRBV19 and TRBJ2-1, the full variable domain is DGGITQSPKYLFRKEGQNVTLSCEQNLNHDAMYWYRQDPGQGLRLIYYSQIVNDFQKGDIAEGYSVSREKKESFPLTVTSAQKNPTAFYLCASRTASYNEQFFGPGTRLTVL.

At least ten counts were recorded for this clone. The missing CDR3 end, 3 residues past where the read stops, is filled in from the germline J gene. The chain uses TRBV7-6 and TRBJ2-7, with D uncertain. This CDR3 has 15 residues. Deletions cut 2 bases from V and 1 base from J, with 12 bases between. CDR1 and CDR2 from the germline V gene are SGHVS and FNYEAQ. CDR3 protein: CASSLTPDPSYEQYF. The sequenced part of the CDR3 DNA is TGTGCCAGCAGCTTAACACCCGATCCTTCCTACGAG.

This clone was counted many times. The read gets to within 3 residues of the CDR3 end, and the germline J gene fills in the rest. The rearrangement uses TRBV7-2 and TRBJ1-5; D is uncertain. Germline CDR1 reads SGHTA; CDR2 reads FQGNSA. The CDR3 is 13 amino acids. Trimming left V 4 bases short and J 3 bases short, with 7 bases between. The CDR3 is CASSSGLNQPQHF. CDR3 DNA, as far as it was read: TGTGCCAGCAGCTCTGGGCTCAATCAGCCC.

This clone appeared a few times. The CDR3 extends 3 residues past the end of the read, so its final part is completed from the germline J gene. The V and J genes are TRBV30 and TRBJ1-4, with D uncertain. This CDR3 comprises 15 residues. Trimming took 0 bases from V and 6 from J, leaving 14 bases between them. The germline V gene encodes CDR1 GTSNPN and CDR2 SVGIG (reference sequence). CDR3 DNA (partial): TGTGCCTGGAGTGTTCTCGGTGCGTCGGATGAAAAA. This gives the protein CAWSVLGASDEK. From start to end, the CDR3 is CAWSVLGASDEKLFF.

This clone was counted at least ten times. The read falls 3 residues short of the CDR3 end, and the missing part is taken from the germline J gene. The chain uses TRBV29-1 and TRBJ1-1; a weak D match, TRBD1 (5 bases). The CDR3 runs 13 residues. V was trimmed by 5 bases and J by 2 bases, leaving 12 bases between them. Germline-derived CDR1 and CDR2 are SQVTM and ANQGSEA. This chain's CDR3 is CSVLRQINTEAFF. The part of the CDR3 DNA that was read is TGCAGCGTTCTCCGACAGATAAACACTGAA.

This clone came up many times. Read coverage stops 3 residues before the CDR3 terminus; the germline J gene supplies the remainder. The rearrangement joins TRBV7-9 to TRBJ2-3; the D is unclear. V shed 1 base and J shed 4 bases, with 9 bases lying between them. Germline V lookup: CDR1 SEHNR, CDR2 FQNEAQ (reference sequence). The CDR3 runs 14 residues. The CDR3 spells CASSLETSADTQYF. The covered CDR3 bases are TGTGCCAGCAGCTTAGAGACAAGTGCAGATACG.

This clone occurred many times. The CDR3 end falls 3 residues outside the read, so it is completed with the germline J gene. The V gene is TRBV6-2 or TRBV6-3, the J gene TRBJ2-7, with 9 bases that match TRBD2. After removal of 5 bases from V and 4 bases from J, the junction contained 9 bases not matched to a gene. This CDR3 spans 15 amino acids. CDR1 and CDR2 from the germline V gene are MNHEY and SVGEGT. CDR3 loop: CASSLPGLAAYEQYF. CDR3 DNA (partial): TGTGCCAGCAGTCTCCCGGGACTAGCCGCATACGAG.

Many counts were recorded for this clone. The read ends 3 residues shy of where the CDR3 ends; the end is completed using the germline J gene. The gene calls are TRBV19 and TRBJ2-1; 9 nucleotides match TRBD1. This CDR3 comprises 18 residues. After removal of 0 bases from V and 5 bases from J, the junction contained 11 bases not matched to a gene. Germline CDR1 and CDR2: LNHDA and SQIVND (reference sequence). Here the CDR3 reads CASSIDLYGTGWDNEQFF. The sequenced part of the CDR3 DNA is TGTGCCAGTAGTATAGATCTTTATGGGACAGGGTGGGACAATGAG.

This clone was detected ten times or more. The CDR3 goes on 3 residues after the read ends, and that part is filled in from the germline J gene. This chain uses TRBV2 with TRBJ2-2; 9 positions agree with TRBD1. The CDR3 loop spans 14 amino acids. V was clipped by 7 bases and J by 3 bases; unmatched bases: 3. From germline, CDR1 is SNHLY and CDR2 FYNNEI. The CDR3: CASTGQGYTGELFF. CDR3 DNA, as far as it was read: TGTGCCAGCACCGGACAGGGGTACACCGGGGAG.